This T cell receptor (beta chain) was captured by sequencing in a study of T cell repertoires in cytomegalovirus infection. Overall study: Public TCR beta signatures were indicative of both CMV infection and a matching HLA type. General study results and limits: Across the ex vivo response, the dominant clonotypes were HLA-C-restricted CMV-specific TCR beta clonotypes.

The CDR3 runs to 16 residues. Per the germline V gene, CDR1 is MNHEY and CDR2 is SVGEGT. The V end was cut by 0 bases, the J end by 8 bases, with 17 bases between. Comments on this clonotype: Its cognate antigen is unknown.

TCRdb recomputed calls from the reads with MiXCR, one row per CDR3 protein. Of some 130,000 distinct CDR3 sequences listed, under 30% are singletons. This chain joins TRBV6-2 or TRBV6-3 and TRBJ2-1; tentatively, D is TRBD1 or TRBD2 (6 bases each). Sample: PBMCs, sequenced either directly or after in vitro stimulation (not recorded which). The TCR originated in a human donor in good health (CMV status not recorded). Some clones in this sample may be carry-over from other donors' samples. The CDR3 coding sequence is TGTGCCAGCAGTTACTCGATGGGGGGCGGGATCGATGAGCAGTTCTTC. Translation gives CASSYSMGGGIDEQFF.